This T cell receptor beta chain is from a study of blood T cell repertoires in COVID-19. At the level of the study: From the United States, Italy and Spain came samples of acute and convalescent COVID-19. Nucleic acid was either cDNA or gDNA, and it came from T cells, B-cell-depleted T cells, or PBMCs.

This clone was detected once. In the original processing: Estimates of nucleated cell counts were drawn from the amplification of reference gene primers. Repertoires were generated with immunoSEQ multiplex PCR, while TCRdb's copy carries only in-frame clones and drops some. V and J calls and clone size are copied from that table; D and trimming were computed from the DNA. The data contain 140,000 or so clones, around 83% of them seen just once; the ten biggest clones take up 2.6%. The CDR3 extends over 15 amino acids. V lost 4 bases to trimming and J lost 8 bases, with 18 bases between them. Germline-derived CDR1 and CDR2 are SGHRS and YFSETQ.

The TCR comes from a human donor with acute or convalescent COVID-19. The donor label of this sample is uncertain. The sample was peripheral blood. The V and J genes are TRBV5-1 and TRBJ1-4; possibly TRBD1 for D (5 bases). CDR3 protein: CASSLDGRVGEKLFF. The CDR3 DNA reads as TGCGCCAGCAGCCTGGACGGCAGGGTGGGGGAAAAACTGTTTTTT.